Given below is one T cell receptor (beta chain) in context. Data came from immunoSEQ multiplex PCR; TCRdb stores just in-frame clones and leaves some out. The sample yields fewer than 700,000 clones, approximately 91% seen once. The data were taken from a study of blood T cell repertoires in COVID-19. Study overall: Researchers got acute and convalescent COVID-19 samples from the United States, Italy and Spain. The analysed material was cDNA or gDNA that came from T cells, B-cell-depleted T cells, or PBMCs.

A Seattle source enrolled patients during active infection and followed them longitudinally. This CDR3 comprises 18 residues. The V segment lost 1 base and the J segment 3 bases; nucleotides outside the gene matches: 10. Germline V CDR1 and CDR2: KGHDR, SFDVKD. The TCR sequence derives from a woman between 50 and 59 years old with COVID-19, enrolled during active disease. The chain joins TRBV24-1 to TRBJ1-5; 8 bases agree with TRBD1. What was sequenced was peripheral blood. The CDR3 DNA reads as TGTGCCACCAGTGATTTTGTACAGGGGGTTGTTCACAATCAGCCCCAGCATTTT. It yields the protein CATSDFVQGVVHNQPQHF.